This T cell receptor (beta chain) was documented in a study of blood T cell repertoires in COVID-19. Clones were read by immunoSEQ multiplex PCR, and TCRdb kept only the in-frame ones, dropping some. The profile shows roughly 24,000 clones, around 90% of them singletons. The Seattle site enrolled patients during active infection and followed them longitudinally. This clone showed up just once. What was sequenced was peripheral blood. The clonotype comes from a man between 65 and 85 years old with COVID-19, enrolled during active disease.

The CDR3 loop reads CSVNRGENEQFF. In DNA form, the CDR3 reads TGCAGCGTTAACAGGGGGGAAAATGAGCAGTTCTTC. The chain joins TRBV29-1 to TRBJ2-1; TRBD1 matches 8 bases. This CDR3 is built from 12 residues. Germline CDR1 SQVTM, CDR2 ANQGSEA. Trimming at V came to 5 bases and at J to 7 bases, leaving 4 bases not matched to a gene.